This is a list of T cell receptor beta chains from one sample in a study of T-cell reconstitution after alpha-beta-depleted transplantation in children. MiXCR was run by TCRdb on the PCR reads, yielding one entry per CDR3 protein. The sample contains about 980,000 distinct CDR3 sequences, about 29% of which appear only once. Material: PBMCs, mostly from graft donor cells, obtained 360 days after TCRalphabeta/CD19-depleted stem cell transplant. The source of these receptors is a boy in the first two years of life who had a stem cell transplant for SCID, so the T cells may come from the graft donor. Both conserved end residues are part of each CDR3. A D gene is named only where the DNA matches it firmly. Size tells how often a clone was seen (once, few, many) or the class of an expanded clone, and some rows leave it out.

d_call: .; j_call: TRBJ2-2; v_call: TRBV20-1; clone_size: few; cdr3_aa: CSASDLRGVTGELFF; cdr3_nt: TGCAGTGCCAGCGATCTCAGGGGGGTCACCGGGGAGCTGTTTTTT
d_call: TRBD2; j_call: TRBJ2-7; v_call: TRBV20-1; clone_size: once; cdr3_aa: CSARVGGAGGEQYF; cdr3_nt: TGCAGTGCTAGAGTAGGAGGGGCGGGGGGGGAGCAGTACTTC
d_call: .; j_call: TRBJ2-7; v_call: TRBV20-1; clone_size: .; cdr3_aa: CSARSEYEQYF; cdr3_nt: TGCAGTGCTAGATCAGAGTACGAGCAGTACTTC
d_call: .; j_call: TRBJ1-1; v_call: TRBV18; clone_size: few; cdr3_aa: CASSPRQEGTEAFF; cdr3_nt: TGTGCCAGCTCACCACGTCAGGAGGGGACTGAAGCTTTCTTT
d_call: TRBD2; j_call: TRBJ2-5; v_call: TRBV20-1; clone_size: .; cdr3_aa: CSAIPSGTYQETQYF; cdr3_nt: TGCAGTGCTATACCTAGCGGGACGTACCAAGAGACCCAGTACTTC
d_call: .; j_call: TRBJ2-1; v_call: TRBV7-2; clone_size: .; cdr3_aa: CASSFDPGRSEQFF; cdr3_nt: TGTGCCAGCAGCTTCGATCCAGGGCGGTCTGAGCAGTTCTTC
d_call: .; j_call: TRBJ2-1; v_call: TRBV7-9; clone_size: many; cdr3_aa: CASSWRTASYNEQFF; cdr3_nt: TGTGCCAGCAGCTGGCGGACTGCCTCCTACAATGAGCAGTTCTTC
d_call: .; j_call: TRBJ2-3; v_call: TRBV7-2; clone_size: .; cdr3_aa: CASSISRDTDTQYF; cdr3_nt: TGTGCCAGCAGCATCAGCAGGGACACAGATACGCAGTATTTT
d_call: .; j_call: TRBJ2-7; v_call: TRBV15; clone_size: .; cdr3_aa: CATSRERTVSRYEQYF; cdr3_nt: TGTGCCACCAGCAGAGAGCGGACCGTATCCCGCTACGAGCAGTACTTC
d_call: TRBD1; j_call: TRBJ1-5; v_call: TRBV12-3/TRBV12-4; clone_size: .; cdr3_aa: CASSLTLGQGDRNQPQHF; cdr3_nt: TGTGCCAGCAGTTTAACCCTCGGACAGGGTGATCGCAATCAGCCCCAGCATTTT
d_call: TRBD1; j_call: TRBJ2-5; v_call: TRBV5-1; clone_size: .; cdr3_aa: CASSSRDRGGTQYF; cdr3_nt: TGCGCCAGCAGCTCACGGGACAGGGGAGGGACCCAGTACTTC
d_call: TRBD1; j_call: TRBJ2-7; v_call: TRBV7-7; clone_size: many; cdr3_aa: CASSPTPGQAYEQYF; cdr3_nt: TGTGCCAGCAGCCCTACTCCGGGACAGGCCTACGAGCAGTACTTC
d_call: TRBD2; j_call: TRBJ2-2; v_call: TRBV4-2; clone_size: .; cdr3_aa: CASSQVEGWRGGFTGELFF; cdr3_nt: TGTGCCAGCAGCCAAGTGGAGGGATGGCGGGGGGGCTTCACCGGGGAGCTGTTTTTT
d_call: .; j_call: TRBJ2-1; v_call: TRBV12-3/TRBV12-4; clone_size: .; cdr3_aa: CASSLVYGEQFF; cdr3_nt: TGTGCCAGCAGTTTAGTTTATGGTGAGCAGTTCTTC
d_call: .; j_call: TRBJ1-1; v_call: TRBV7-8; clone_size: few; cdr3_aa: CASSLVEYVNTEAFF; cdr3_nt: TGTGCCAGCAGCTTAGTCGAATACGTAAATACTGAAGCTTTCTTT
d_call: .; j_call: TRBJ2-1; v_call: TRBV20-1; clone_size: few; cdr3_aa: CSARDRLARNEQFF; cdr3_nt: TGCAGTGCTAGAGATCGGCTAGCGCGCAATGAGCAGTTCTTC
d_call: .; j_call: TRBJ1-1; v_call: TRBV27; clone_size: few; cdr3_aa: CARVPTAAFF; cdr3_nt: TGTGCCAGGGTTCCTACCGCGGCTTTCTTT
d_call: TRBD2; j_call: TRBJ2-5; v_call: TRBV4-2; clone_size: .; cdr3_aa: CASSQDGPSGEGETQYF; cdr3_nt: TGTGCCAGCAGCCAAGACGGGCCTAGCGGGGAAGGAGAGACCCAGTACTTC
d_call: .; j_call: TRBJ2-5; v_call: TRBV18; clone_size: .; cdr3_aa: CASSPIGQFQETQYF; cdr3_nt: TGTGCCAGCTCACCTATTGGACAGTTCCAAGAGACCCAGTACTTC
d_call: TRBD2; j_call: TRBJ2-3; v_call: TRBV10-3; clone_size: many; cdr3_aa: CATKLATHTDTQYF; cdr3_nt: TGTGCCACGAAACTAGCGACCCACACAGATACGCAGTATTTT
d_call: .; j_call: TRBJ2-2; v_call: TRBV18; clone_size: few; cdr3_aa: CASSPLENTGELFF; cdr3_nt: TGTGCCAGCTCACCACTTGAGAACACCGGGGAGCTGTTTTTT
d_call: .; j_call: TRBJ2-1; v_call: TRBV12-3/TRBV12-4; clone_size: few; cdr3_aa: CASTLDSSSYNEQFF; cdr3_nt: TGTGCCAGCACCCTGGACTCGAGCTCCTACAATGAGCAGTTCTTC
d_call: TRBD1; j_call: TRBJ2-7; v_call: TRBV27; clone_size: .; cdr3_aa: CASSLNRGSYNEQYF; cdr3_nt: TGTGCCAGCAGTTTAAACAGGGGGAGTTACAACGAGCAGTACTTC